This record concerns one T cell receptor (beta chain) sequence. The antigen it binds to is not known. Base qualities are not at hand, and no much larger clone is one base apart. V is trimmed back by 4 bases and J by 3 bases, and the junction contains 3 bases that no gene match accounts for. The germline V gene (reference sequence) supplies CDR1 LNHDA and CDR2 SQIVND. From its cysteine to its phenylalanine, the CDR3 spans 14 amino acids. Kept here is only the CDR3 DNA, which spans 42 bases and is read in frame from base 1. Library creation used the immunoSEQ multiplex PCR assay. For most patients, genomic DNA was isolated using the Qiagen DNeasy Blood and Tissue Kit and was shipped frozen to Adaptive Biotechnologies for TCR sequencing. For most patients, genomic DNA was subjected to high-throughput TCR-beta CDR3 sequencing by Adaptive Biotechnologies. As for the authors' bioinformatics: TCR sequencing data were retrieved from Adaptive's ImmunoSEQ software for 15 to 20 patients, whereas a few other patients were processed with MiXCR and VDJtools. To correct CD4 versus CD8 sorting errors, sequences present in both subsets at a frequency ratio below 5:1 were removed. CDR3 nucleotide sequences shared between donor and recipient were removed because the origin of such sequences could not be assigned. Alloreactive clones required at least 2-fold expansion over unstimulated cells and minimum CFSE-low frequency of 0.002% (template counts) or 0.001% (read counts). A clone was considered mappable if detected in the sequenced pre-transplant spleen, lymph node, or MLR CFSE-low populations of the donor or recipient. Cumulative frequency of alloreactive clones was calculated as a percentage of all sequences weighted by copy number. In its TCRdb copy, this immuneACCESS table keeps in-frame sequences only and misses some clones. Where compared with another copy, unresolved V genes explain less than half of these, and the others have no known cause. The V and J calls and clone size were taken over from that table, and D and trimming were inferred from the DNA. The sample table shows 85,000 to 100,000 clones, and 92% are seen once. The top ten clonotypes cover about 0.062% of the sample.

The data belong to a study of graft-versus-host responses after intestinal transplantation (dated by TCRdb to 2020 to 2023). Notes on the research overall: The transplants that recipients received were multivisceral, liver-intestinal, or isolated intestinal. A peak of at least 4% donor T cells among recipient peripheral blood mononuclear cells was the definition used for donor T cell macrochimerism. Alloreactive clones were identified by sequencing pre-transplant mixed lymphocyte reaction products and comparing these products with unstimulated pre-transplant donor and recipient T cells. All recipients received anti-thymocyte globulin induction followed by maintenance tacrolimus and steroids for about three years. After intestinal transplantation, graft-versus-host and host-versus-graft alloreactive T cell clones were followed in the graft, circulation and bone marrow using bulk TCR-beta CDR3 sequencing. Instead of going to the commercial service, samples from a few later patients were sequenced in-house on an Illumina MiSeq and processed with MiXCR. Of the roughly 25 intestinal transplant recipients enrolled in the cohort, one of whom was a retransplant, a few patients without pretransplant specimens were excluded. Overall results and qualifications from the work: Early after transplant, peak levels of circulating GvH clones were found to be associated with declines in HvG clones. GvH clones turned up in recipient bone marrow, with some appearing earlier in ileal mucosa or blood, a pattern consistent with an intestinal mucosal origin. In the allografts of patients with donor T cell macrochimerism, GvH to HvG T cell clonal ratios were high. The conclusions were limited by the relatively low number and heterogeneity of the intestinal transplant patients.

The label giving this sample's time point can be read as: cells obtained before transplantation from donor or recipient. CD3+CD4+ and CD3+CD8+ populations were FACS-sorted from unstimulated pre-transplant donor and recipient cells taken from spleen or lymph nodes. The chain is made from TRBV19 and TRBJ1-2; TRBD1 aligns with 9 central bases. This receptor was identified in a human donor who was the organ donor for an intestinal transplant. Specimen: unstimulated CD8+ T cells sorted from spleen or lymph node cells, collected before transplant. Here the CDR3 is given as CASSTQGADYGYTF. The nucleotides are TGTGCCAGTAGTACACAGGGGGCGGACTATGGCTACACCTTC. Joined to the reference TRBV19 and TRBJ1-2 proteins, this CDR3 gives the full variable domain: DGGITQSPKYLFRKEGQNVTLSCEQNLNHDAMYWYRQDPGQGLRLIYYSQIVNDFQKGDIAEGYSVSREKKESFPLTVTSAQKNPTAFYLCASSTQGADYGYTFGSGTRLTVV.